This TCR beta chain was sequenced during a study of T-cell reconstitution after alpha-beta-depleted transplantation in children. Unique molecular identifiers were used in preparing the TCRbeta library. MiXCR was run by TCRdb on the PCR reads, yielding one entry per CDR3 protein. The profile shows over 200,000 distinct CDR3 sequences, 8% to 10% of them singletons. This clonotype has ten or more counts. The germline V and J ends were trimmed by 6 bases and 0 bases, with 12 bases remaining between them. CDR1 and CDR2 (germline): DFQATT, SNEGSKA (reference sequence). The CDR3 totals 14 residues. This sequence joins TRBV20-1 and TRBJ2-4; D not resolved. The receptor was isolated from a human donor who donated a stem cell graft to a child with acute lymphoblastic leukemia. The starting material was PBMCs from the stem cell graft donor, obtained from the stem cell graft. CDR3 sequence reads: CSAWVWRAKNIQYF. DNA of the CDR3: TGCAGTGCCTGGGTATGGAGAGCCAAAAACATTCAGTACTTC.